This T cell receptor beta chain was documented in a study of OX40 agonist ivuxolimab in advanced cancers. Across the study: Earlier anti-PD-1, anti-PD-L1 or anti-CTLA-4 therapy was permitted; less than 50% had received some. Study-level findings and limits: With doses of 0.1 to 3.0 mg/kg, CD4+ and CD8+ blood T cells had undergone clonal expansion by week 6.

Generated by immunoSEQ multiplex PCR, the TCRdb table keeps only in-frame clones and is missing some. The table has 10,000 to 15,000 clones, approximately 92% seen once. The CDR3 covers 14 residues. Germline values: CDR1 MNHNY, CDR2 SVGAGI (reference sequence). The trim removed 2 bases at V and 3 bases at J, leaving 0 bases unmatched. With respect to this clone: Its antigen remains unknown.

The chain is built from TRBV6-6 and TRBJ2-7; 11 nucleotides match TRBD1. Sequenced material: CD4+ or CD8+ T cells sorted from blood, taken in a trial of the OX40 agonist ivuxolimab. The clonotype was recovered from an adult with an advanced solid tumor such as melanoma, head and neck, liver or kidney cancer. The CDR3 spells CASSYGTGGYEQYF. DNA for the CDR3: TGTGCCAGCAGTTACGGGACAGGGGGCTACGAGCAGTACTTC.